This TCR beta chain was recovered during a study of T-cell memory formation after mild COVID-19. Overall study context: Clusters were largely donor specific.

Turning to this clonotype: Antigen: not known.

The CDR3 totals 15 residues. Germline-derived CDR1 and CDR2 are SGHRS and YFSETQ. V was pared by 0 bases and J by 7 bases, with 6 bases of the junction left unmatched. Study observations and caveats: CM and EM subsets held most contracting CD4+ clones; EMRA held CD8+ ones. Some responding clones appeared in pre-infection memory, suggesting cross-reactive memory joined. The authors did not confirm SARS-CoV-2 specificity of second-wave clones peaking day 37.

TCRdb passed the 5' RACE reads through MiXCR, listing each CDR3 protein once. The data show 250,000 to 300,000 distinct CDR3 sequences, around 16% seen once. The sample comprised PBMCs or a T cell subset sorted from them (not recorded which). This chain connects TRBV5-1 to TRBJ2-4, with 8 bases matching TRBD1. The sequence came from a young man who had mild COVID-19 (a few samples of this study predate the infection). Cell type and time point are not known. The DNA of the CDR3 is TGCGCCAGCAGCTTGGGCGGACAGGGTCAGAACATTCAGTACTTC. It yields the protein CASSLGGQGQNIQYF.